This T cell receptor beta chain was obtained from a study of siplizumab effects on memory and regulatory T cells. Assays covered some 94,000 TCR templates per sample. The data were produced by immunoSEQ multiplex PCR, yet TCRdb's version contains in-frame clones alone and is incomplete. The table has around 100,000 clones, roughly 93% seen once. V lost 2 bases to trimming and J lost 2 bases; unmatched junction nucleotides: 5. Germline CDR1 is WSHSY and CDR2 is SAAADI. This CDR3 contains 16 residues. General study results and limits: Proliferating clones, CD4+ or CD8+, lacked an assignable naive or memory phenotype in roughly 80-97% of cases. Naive T cells, seemingly more diverse than memory cells, seemed major alloresponse contributors. Poor capture below about 10^-5 frequency left most alloreactive clones unmapped to unstimulated subsets.

Notes on this clone: Its target is unknown.

This clonotype was sampled from a human donor in good health. Specimen: non-Treg CD4+ T cells sorted from blood. The chain has TRBV10-2 and TRBJ2-1; 8 nucleotides agree with TRBD2. CDR3 protein: CASSELSGSPYNEQFF. The DNA of the CDR3 is TGCGCCAGCAGTGAGCTAAGCGGGAGCCCCTACAATGAGCAGTTCTTC.